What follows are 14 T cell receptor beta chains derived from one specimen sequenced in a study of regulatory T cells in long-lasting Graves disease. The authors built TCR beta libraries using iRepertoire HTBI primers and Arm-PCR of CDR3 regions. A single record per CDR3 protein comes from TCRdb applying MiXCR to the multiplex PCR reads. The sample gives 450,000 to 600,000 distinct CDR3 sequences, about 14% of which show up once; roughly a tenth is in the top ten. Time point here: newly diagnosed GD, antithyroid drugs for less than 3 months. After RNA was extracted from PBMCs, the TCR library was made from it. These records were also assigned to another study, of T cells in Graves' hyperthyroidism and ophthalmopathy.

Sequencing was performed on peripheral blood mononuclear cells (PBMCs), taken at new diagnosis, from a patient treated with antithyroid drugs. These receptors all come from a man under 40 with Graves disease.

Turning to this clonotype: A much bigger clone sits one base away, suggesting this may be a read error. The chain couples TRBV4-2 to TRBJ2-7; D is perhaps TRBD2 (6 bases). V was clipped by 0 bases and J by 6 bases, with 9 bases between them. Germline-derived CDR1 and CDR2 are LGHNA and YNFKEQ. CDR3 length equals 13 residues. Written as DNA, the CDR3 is TGTGCCAGCAGCCAAGATCACGGGGGCGAGCAGTACTTC. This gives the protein CASSQDHGGEQYF.

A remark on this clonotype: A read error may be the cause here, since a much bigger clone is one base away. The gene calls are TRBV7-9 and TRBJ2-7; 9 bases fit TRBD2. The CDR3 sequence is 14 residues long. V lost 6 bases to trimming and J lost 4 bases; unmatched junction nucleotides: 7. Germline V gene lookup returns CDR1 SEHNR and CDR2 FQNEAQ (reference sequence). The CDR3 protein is CASSARTSVYEQYF. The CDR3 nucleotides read TGTGCCAGCAGTGCCCGGACTAGCGTTTACGAGCAGTACTTC.

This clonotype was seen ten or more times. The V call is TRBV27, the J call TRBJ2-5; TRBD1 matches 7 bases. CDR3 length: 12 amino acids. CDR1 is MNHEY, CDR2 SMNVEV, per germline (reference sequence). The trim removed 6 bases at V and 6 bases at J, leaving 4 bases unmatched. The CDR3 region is CASSRQGQTQYF. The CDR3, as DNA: TGTGCCAGCAGCAGACAGGGCCAGACCCAGTACTTC.

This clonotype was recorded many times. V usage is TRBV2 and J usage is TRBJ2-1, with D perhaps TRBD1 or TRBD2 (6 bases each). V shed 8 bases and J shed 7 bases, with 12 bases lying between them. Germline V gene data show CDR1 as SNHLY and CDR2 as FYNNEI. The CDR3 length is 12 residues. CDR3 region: CASQEGGNEQFF. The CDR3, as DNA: TGTGCCAGCCAGGAGGGGGGAAATGAGCAGTTCTTC.

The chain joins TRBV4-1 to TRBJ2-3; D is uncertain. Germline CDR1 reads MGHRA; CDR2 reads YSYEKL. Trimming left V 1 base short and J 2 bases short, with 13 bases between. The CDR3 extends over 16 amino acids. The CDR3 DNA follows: TGCGCCAGCAGCCAAGGTGGGCTACTATACACAGATACGCAGTATTTT. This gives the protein CASSQGGLLYTDTQYF.

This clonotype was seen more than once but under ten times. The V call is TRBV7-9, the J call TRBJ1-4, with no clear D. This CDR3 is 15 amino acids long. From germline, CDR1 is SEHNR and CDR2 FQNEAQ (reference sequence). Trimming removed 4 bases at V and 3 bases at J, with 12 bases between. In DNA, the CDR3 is TGTGCCAGCAGCTCCGCCCAACTGGCTAATGAAAAACTGTTTTTT. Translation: CASSSAQLANEKLFF.

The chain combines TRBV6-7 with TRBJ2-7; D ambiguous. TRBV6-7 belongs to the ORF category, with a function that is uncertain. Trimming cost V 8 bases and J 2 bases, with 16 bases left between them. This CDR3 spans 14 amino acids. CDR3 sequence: CASRLRCSPYEQYF. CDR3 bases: TGTGCCAGCCGACTGAGGTGCAGCCCCTACGAGCAGTACTTC.

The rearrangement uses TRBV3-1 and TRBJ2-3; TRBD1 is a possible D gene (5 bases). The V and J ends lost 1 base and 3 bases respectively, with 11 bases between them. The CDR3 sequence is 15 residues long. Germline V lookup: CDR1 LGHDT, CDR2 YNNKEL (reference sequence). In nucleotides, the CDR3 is TGTGCCAGCAGCCAAGTTAGAAGGGGAACAGATACGCAGTATTTT. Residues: CASSQVRRGTDTQYF.

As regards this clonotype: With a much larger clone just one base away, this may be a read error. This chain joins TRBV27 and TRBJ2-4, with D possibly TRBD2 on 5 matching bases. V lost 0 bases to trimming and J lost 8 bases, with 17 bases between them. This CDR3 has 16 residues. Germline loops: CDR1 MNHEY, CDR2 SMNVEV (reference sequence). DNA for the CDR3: TGTGCCAGCAGTTTATCGGAGAGGGCGGGTGGAGACATTCAGTACTTC. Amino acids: CASSLSERAGGDIQYF.

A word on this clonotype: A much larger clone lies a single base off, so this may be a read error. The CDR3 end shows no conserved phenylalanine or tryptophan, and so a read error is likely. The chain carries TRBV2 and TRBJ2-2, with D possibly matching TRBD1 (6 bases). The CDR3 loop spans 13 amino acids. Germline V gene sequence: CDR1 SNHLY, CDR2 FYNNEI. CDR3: CASSGQPTRELFS. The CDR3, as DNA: TGTGCCAGCAGCGGACAGCCCACCCGGGAGCTGTTTTCT.

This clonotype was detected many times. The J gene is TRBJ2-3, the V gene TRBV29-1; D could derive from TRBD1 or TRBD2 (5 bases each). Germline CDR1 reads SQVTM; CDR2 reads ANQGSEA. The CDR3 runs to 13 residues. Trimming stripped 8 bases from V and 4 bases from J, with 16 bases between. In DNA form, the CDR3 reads TGCAGCCCCCGGGACGCCCCAGCAGATACGCAGTATTTT. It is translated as CSPRDAPADTQYF.

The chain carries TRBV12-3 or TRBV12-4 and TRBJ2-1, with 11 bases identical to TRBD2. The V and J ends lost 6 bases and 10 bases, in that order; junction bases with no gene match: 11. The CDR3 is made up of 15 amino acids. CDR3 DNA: TGTGCCAGCAGCTCTCTAGCGGGAGGACGCTACGAGCAGTTCTTC. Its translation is CASSSLAGGRYEQFF.

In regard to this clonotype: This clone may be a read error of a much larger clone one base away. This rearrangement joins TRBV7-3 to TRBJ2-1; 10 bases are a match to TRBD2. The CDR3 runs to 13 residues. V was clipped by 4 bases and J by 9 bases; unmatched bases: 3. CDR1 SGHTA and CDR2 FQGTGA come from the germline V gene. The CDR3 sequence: CASSSSGSSEQFF. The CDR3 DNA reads TGTGCCAGCAGCTCTAGCGGGAGTAGTGAGCAGTTCTTC.

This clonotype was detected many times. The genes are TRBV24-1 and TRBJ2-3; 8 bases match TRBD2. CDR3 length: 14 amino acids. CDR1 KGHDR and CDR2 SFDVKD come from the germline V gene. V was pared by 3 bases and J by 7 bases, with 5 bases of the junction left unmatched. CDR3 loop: CATSDRTSIHTQYF. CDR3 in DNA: TGTGCCACCAGTGATAGGACTAGCATCCATACGCAGTATTTT.